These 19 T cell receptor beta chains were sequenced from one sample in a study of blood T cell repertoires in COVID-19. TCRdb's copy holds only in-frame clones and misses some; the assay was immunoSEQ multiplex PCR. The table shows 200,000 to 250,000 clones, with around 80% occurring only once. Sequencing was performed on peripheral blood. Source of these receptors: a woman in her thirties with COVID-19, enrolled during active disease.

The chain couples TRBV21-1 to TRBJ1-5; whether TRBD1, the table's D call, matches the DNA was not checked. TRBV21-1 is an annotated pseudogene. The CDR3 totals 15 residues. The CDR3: CASTVRQDPNQPQHF. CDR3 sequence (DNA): TGTGCCAGCACCGTTCGACAGGACCCCAATCAGCCCCAGCATTTT.

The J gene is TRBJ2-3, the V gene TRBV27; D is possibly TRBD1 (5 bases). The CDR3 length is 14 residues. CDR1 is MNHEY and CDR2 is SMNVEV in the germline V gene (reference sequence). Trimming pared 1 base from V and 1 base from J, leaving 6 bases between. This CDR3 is CASSLFRGTDTQYF. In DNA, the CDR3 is TGTGCCAGCAGTTTATTCAGGGGCACAGATACGCAGTATTTT.

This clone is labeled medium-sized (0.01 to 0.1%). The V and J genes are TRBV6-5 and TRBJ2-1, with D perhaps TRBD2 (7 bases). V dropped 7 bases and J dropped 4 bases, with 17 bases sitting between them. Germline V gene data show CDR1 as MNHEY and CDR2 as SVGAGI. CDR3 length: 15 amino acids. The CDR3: CASIPGAGLYNEQFF. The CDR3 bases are TGTGCCAGCATTCCAGGGGCGGGACTATACAATGAGCAGTTCTTC.

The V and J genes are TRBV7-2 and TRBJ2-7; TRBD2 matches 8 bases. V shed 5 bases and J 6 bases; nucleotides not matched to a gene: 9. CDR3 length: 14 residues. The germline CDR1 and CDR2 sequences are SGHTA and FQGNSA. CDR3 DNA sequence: TGTGCCAGCAGCCCCCACGCGGGAGGTGTCGAGCAGTACTTC. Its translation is CASSPHAGGVEQYF.

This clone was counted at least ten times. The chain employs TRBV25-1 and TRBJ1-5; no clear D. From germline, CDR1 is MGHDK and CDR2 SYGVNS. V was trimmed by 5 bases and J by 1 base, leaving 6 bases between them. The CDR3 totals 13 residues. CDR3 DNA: TGTGCCAGCAGTAGCGGCAGCAATCAGCCCCAGCATTTT. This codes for CASSSGSNQPQHF.

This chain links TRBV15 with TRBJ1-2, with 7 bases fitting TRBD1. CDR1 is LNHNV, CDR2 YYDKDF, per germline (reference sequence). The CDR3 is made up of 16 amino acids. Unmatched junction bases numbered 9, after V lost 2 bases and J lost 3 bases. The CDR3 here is CATSRLRQGFDYGYTF. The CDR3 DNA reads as TGTGCCACCAGCAGACTACGACAGGGCTTTGACTATGGCTACACCTTC.

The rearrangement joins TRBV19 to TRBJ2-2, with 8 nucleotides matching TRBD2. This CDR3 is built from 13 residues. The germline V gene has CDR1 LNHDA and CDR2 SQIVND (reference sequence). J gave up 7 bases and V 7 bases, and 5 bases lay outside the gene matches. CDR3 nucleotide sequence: TGTGCCAGTACCGGGACTAGAGGCGGGGAGCTGTTTTTT. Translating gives CASTGTRGGELFF.

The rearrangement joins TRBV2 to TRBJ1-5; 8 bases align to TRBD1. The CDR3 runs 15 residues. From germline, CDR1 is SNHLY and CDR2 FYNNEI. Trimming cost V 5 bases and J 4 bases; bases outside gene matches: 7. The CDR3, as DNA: TGTGCCAGCAGTTCCAGGGGGCAGCCGAATCAGCCCCAGCATTTT. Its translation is CASSSRGQPNQPQHF. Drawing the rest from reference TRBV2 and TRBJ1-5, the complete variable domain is EPEVTQTPSHQVTQMGQEVILRCVPISNHLYFYWYRQILGQKVEFLVSFYNNEISEKSEIFDDQFSVERPDGSNFTLKIRSTKLEDSAMYFCASSSRGQPNQPQHFGDGTRLSIL.

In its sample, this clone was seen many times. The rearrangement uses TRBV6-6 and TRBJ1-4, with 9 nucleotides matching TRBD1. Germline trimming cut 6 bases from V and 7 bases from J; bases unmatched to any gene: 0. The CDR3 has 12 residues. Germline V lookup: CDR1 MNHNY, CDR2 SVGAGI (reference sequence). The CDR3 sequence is CASRGQGEKLFF. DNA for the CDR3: TGTGCCAGCAGGGGACAGGGTGAAAAACTGTTTTTT.

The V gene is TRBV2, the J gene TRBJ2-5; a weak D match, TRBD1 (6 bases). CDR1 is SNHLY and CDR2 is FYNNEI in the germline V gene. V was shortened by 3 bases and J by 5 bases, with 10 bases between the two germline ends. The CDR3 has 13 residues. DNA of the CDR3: TGTGCCAGCAGTGATTCAGGGGACGAGACCCAGTACTTC. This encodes CASSDSGDETQYF.

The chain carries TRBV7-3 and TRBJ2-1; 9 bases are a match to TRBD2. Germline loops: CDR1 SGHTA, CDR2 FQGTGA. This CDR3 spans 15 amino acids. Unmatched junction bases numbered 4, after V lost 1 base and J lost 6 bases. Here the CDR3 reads CASSLKAGGGNEQFF. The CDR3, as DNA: TGTGCCAGCAGCTTAAAAGCGGGGGGCGGCAATGAGCAGTTCTTC.

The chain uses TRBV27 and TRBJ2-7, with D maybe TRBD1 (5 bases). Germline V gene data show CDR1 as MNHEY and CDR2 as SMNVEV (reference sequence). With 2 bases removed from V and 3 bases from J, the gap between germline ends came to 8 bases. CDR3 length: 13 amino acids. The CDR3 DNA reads TGTGCCAGCAGTTTAGAAAGGGGCTACGAGCAGTACTTC. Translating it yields CASSLERGYEQYF.

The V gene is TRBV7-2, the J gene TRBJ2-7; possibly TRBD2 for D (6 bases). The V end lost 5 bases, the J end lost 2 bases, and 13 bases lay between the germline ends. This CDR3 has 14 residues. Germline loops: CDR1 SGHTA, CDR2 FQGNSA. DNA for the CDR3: TGTGCCAGCAGCATACCGGGACTCCCCTACGAGCAGTACTTC. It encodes CASSIPGLPYEQYF.

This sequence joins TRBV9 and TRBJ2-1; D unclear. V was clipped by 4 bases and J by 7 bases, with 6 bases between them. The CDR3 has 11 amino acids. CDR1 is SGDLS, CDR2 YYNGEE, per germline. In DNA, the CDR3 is TGTGCCAGCAGCTCTCGGAATGAGCAGTTCTTC. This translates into CASSSRNEQFF.

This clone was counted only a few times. This CDR3 is CAWSEGGGTYEQYF. CDR3 coding DNA: TGTGCCTGGAGTGAGGGCGGGGGGACCTACGAGCAGTACTTC. V is TRBV30 and J is TRBJ2-7, with 8 bases lining up with TRBD2. The CDR3 has 14 amino acids. The V and J ends lost 1 base and 2 bases, in that order; junction bases with no gene match: 4. Germline assignment: CDR1 GTSNPN and CDR2 SVGIG (reference sequence).

CDR3 amino acids: CASSPRASGSGDEQFF. The CDR3 region has the DNA TGTGCCAGCAGCCCCCGGGCTAGCGGGAGTGGGGATGAGCAGTTCTTC. The chain joins TRBV4-2 to TRBJ2-1, with TRBD2 matching over 10 bases. The CDR3 length is 16 residues. Germline V gives CDR1 LGHNA, CDR2 YNFKEQ. Unmatched junction bases numbered 11, after V lost 4 bases and J lost 8 bases.

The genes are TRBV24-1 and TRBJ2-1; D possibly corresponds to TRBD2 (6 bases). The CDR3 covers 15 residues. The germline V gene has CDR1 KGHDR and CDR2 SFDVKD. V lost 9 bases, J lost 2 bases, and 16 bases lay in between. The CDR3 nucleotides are TGTGCCACCGAGGGGACTGAACGGCCCTACAATGAGCAGTTCTTC. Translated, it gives CATEGTERPYNEQFF.

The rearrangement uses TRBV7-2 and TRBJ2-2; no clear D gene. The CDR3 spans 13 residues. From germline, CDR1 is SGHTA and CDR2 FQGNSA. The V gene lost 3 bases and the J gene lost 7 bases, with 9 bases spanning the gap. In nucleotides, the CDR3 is TGTGCCAGCAGCTTTACGGGTTACGGGGAGCTGTTTTTT. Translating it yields CASSFTGYGELFF.

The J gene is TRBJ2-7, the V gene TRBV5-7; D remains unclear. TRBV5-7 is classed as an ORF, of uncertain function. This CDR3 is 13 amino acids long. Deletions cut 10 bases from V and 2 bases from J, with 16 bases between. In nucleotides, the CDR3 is TGTGCCCCCAGCTTGGTATACACCTACGAGCAGTACTTC. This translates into CAPSLVYTYEQYF.